This T cell receptor (beta chain) originates from a study of cytomegalovirus exposure and HLA in healthy donors. About the study: An analysis done earlier identified roughly 120 million unique TCR beta sequences from about 180 million T cells. Unique TCRs from HLA-typed donors, approximately 80 million of them, were held in an early data release. The study's findings and limits: For TCR beta chains, V- and J-gene trimming was later linked to a missense DCLRE1C variant.

PCR primers comprised 60 Vbeta and 13 Jbeta primers. The method was immunoSEQ multiplex PCR; TCRdb's version includes in-frame clones alone and lacks a portion of them. The data show 100,000 to 150,000 clones, more than 15% seen once. This clone has more than one count but fewer than ten. What it binds is not known. The sequence derives from a female donor in good health and CMV-seropositive. The source material was PBMCs.

The CDR3 coding sequence is TGTGCCAGCAGTGGCCGGGACAGGGAGGTAGCTTTCTTT. Translated: CASSGRDREVAFF. The chain couples TRBV2 to TRBJ1-1; 9 positions match TRBD1. The trim removed 4 bases at V and 10 bases at J, leaving 7 bases unmatched. The CDR3 runs 13 residues. Germline CDR1 and CDR2: SNHLY and FYNNEI.